This is a list of T cell receptor beta chains from one sample in a study of CD8 T cell repertoires and HIV-1 epitope variants. Antigen specificity for these receptors is unknown. Sequencing was performed with immunoSEQ multiplex PCR; in TCRdb, only in-frame clones are kept and a portion is missing. The repertoire has roughly 5,700 clones, about two thirds of them found once; the top ten carry roughly 43%. The material sequenced was cultured CD8+ T cells derived from PBMCs. All receptors come from a male donor with HIV. The CDR3 runs from the conserved cysteine through the conserved F or W. The order of the fields is J gene, D gene, V gene, clone size, CDR3 DNA, CDR3 protein. D genes are given only for firm matches. The size entry is marked missing in some rows and otherwise reads once, few, many or a size class.

j_call: TRBJ2-2; d_call: TRBD2; v_call: TRBV7-2; clone_size: .; cdr3_nt: TGTGCCAGCAGCTACCTATCGACTAGCGGGCCCACCGGGGAGCTGTTTTTT; cdr3_aa: CASSYLSTSGPTGELFF
j_call: TRBJ2-7; d_call: .; v_call: TRBV4-2; clone_size: few; cdr3_nt: TGTGCCAGCAGCCAAGACGCGGGCCCAACTTCCTACGAGCAGTACTTC; cdr3_aa: CASSQDAGPTSYEQYF
j_call: TRBJ2-3; d_call: .; v_call: TRBV29-1; clone_size: .; cdr3_nt: TGCAGCGTTGAAGGCGGACCGCCGAGGGCAGATACGCAGTATTTT; cdr3_aa: CSVEGGPPRADTQYF
j_call: TRBJ1-4; d_call: TRBD1; v_call: TRBV6-4; clone_size: .; cdr3_nt: TGTGCCAGCAGCTCTCGGGACAGATGCTGCAATGAAAAACTGTTTTTT; cdr3_aa: CASSSRDRCCNEKLFF
j_call: TRBJ2-1; d_call: TRBD1; v_call: TRBV6-6; clone_size: .; cdr3_nt: TGTGCCAGCAGTTACCGACAGGGCGAATACAATGAGCAGTTCTTC; cdr3_aa: CASSYRQGEYNEQFF
j_call: TRBJ1-4; d_call: TRBD1; v_call: TRBV7-9; clone_size: .; cdr3_nt: TGTGCCAGCAGCGGAGAACAGGGGGCGAGAGAAAAACTGTTTTTT; cdr3_aa: CASSGEQGAREKLFF
j_call: TRBJ2-5; d_call: .; v_call: TRBV18; clone_size: .; cdr3_nt: TGTGCCAGCTCACCACCGGGCGAGACCCAGTACTTC; cdr3_aa: CASSPPGETQYF
j_call: TRBJ2-2; d_call: TRBD2; v_call: TRBV28; clone_size: .; cdr3_nt: TGTGCCAGCAGTCCTTCTAGCGGAAAGGCCGGGGAGCTGTTTTTT; cdr3_aa: CASSPSSGKAGELFF
j_call: TRBJ2-7; d_call: TRBD1; v_call: TRBV13; clone_size: .; cdr3_nt: TGTGCCAGCAGCTTATGGACAGGGAATAACGAGCAGTACTTC; cdr3_aa: CASSLWTGNNEQYF
j_call: TRBJ2-1; d_call: .; v_call: TRBV5-4; clone_size: few; cdr3_nt: TGTGCCAGCAGCACCTCCAATGAGCAGTTCTTC; cdr3_aa: CASSTSNEQFF
j_call: TRBJ1-1; d_call: .; v_call: TRBV4-2; clone_size: few; cdr3_nt: TGTGCCAGCAGCCAGCTACAGGGTAGGCTGAACACTGAAGCTTTCTTT; cdr3_aa: CASSQLQGRLNTEAFF
j_call: TRBJ2-7; d_call: TRBD1; v_call: TRBV27; clone_size: .; cdr3_nt: TGTGCCAGCAGTTTGGGGACAGGTTCCTACGAGCAGTACTTC; cdr3_aa: CASSLGTGSYEQYF
j_call: TRBJ2-7; d_call: TRBD1; v_call: TRBV19; clone_size: .; cdr3_nt: TGTGCCAGTAGTAGAGGGACAGGGCCTGGCGAGCAGTACTTC; cdr3_aa: CASSRGTGPGEQYF
j_call: TRBJ2-1; d_call: .; v_call: TRBV11-3; clone_size: few; cdr3_nt: TGTGCCAGCTCCTCAGGGTACAATGAGCAGTTCTTC; cdr3_aa: CASSSGYNEQFF
j_call: TRBJ2-1; d_call: TRBD2; v_call: TRBV19; clone_size: .; cdr3_nt: TGTGCCAGTACGCAGGTGCCTCCGGGGGGGGAGCAGTTCTTC; cdr3_aa: CASTQVPPGGEQFF
j_call: TRBJ2-7; d_call: TRBD2; v_call: TRBV9; clone_size: few; cdr3_nt: TGTGCCAGCAGCGTATCGGGAGGGGAGGTGCAGTACTTC; cdr3_aa: CASSVSGGEVQYF
j_call: TRBJ2-7; d_call: .; v_call: TRBV7-6; clone_size: few; cdr3_nt: TGTGCCAGCAGCTTATTTGGCAGGAACTACGAGCAGTACTTC; cdr3_aa: CASSLFGRNYEQYF
j_call: TRBJ1-4; d_call: .; v_call: TRBV5-6; clone_size: .; cdr3_nt: TGTGCCAGCAGCTCGCCCAGGACCTCCCATGGAAAACTGTTTTTT; cdr3_aa: CASSSPRTSHGKLFF
j_call: TRBJ2-5; d_call: .; v_call: TRBV14; clone_size: .; cdr3_nt: TGTGCCAGCAGCCAATTCGAAGAGACCCAGTACTTC; cdr3_aa: CASSQFEETQYF
j_call: TRBJ1-4; d_call: TRBD1; v_call: TRBV5-4; clone_size: few; cdr3_nt: TGTGCCAGCAGCTCGACAGGGGGCGCAGGTGAAAAACTGTTTTTT; cdr3_aa: CASSSTGGAGEKLFF
j_call: TRBJ2-1; d_call: .; v_call: TRBV5-1; clone_size: .; cdr3_nt: TGCGCCAGCAGCTCGGGGACTGATTACAATGAGCAGTTCTTC; cdr3_aa: CASSSGTDYNEQFF
j_call: TRBJ2-7; d_call: TRBD2; v_call: TRBV7-2; clone_size: .; cdr3_nt: TGTGCCAGCAGCCACGGTAGCGGGGGGGCAAACGAGCAGTACTTC; cdr3_aa: CASSHGSGGANEQYF
j_call: TRBJ2-6; d_call: .; v_call: TRBV27; clone_size: once; cdr3_nt: TGTGCCAGCAGTTTCGCGGGACACACTATTGGGGCCAACGTCCTGACTTTC; cdr3_aa: CASSFAGHTIGANVLTF
j_call: TRBJ1-5; d_call: .; v_call: TRBV28; clone_size: few; cdr3_nt: TGTGCCAGCAGTTTAGTGAATCAGCCCCAGCATTTT; cdr3_aa: CASSLVNQPQHF
j_call: TRBJ2-2; d_call: .; v_call: TRBV28; clone_size: few; cdr3_nt: TGTGCCAGCAGTTTAGAGACCGGGGAGCTGTTTTTT; cdr3_aa: CASSLETGELFF
j_call: TRBJ1-2; d_call: .; v_call: TRBV19; clone_size: .; cdr3_nt: TGTGCCAGTAGTATTGGCTCCCTAAATGGCTACACCTTC; cdr3_aa: CASSIGSLNGYTF
j_call: TRBJ2-6; d_call: TRBD1; v_call: TRBV4-3; clone_size: few; cdr3_nt: TGCGCCAGCAGCCAGACAGGGGGCTCTGGGGCCAACGTCCTGACTTTC; cdr3_aa: CASSQTGGSGANVLTF
j_call: TRBJ2-1; d_call: TRBD2; v_call: TRBV7-9; clone_size: .; cdr3_nt: TGTGCCAGCAGCCACAGACTAGCGTTCAACAATGAGCAGTTCTTC; cdr3_aa: CASSHRLAFNNEQFF
j_call: TRBJ2-7; d_call: TRBD1; v_call: TRBV27; clone_size: .; cdr3_nt: TGTGCCAGCGGCAAACAGGGGCGTTACGAGCAGTACTTC; cdr3_aa: CASGKQGRYEQYF
j_call: TRBJ1-5; d_call: TRBD1; v_call: TRBV27; clone_size: few; cdr3_nt: TGTGCCAGCAGTCCCGGGACAGGGAATCAGCCCCAGCATTTT; cdr3_aa: CASSPGTGNQPQHF
j_call: TRBJ1-1; d_call: TRBD1; v_call: TRBV6-1; clone_size: .; cdr3_nt: TGTGCCAGCAGTGAAGCGCTTCGGACAGGGAAGTCGAACACTGAAGCTTTCTTT; cdr3_aa: CASSEALRTGKSNTEAFF
j_call: TRBJ2-7; d_call: .; v_call: TRBV6-5; clone_size: .; cdr3_nt: TGTGCCAGCAGTTACAGGGGGGCACCCTACGAGCAGTACTTC; cdr3_aa: CASSYRGAPYEQYF
j_call: TRBJ1-6; d_call: TRBD1; v_call: TRBV7-9; clone_size: few; cdr3_nt: TGTGCCAGCAGCTTGGACAGGGTAGCCTATAATTCACCCCTCCACTTT; cdr3_aa: CASSLDRVAYNSPLHF
j_call: TRBJ1-5; d_call: .; v_call: TRBV7-8; clone_size: once; cdr3_nt: TGTGCCAGCAGTTCTTATCGGTTGGGAGGCAATCAGCCCCAGCATTTT; cdr3_aa: CASSSYRLGGNQPQHF
j_call: TRBJ2-7; d_call: TRBD1; v_call: TRBV28; clone_size: .; cdr3_nt: TGTGCCAGCAGTACGGGACAGGGGGCGGACGAGCAGTACTTC; cdr3_aa: CASSTGQGADEQYF
j_call: TRBJ1-5; d_call: .; v_call: TRBV4-1; clone_size: .; cdr3_nt: TGCGCCAGCAGCCAAGATCTGTATAGCAATCAGCCCCAGCATTTT; cdr3_aa: CASSQDLYSNQPQHF
j_call: TRBJ1-2; d_call: TRBD1; v_call: TRBV7-6; clone_size: .; cdr3_nt: TGTGCCAGCAGCTTAACAGGGGACTATGGCTACACCTTC; cdr3_aa: CASSLTGDYGYTF
j_call: TRBJ2-5; d_call: TRBD1; v_call: TRBV23-1; clone_size: .; cdr3_nt: TGCGCCAGCAGCCAAAAAGACAGGGTGGGTGAGACCCAGTACTTC; cdr3_aa: CASSQKDRVGETQYF
j_call: TRBJ2-7; d_call: .; v_call: TRBV5-6; clone_size: .; cdr3_nt: TGTGCCAGCAGCTCGGACACCAGGGGCGAGCAGTACTTC; cdr3_aa: CASSSDTRGEQYF
j_call: TRBJ2-1; d_call: .; v_call: TRBV9; clone_size: .; cdr3_nt: TGTGCCAGCAGCGGCCCTAGCTTGATGTCCTACAATGAGCAGTTCTTC; cdr3_aa: CASSGPSLMSYNEQFF
j_call: TRBJ2-5; d_call: TRBD1; v_call: TRBV28; clone_size: .; cdr3_nt: TGTACCAGCAGTCGTGAATCAGGGGGCCAAGAGACCCAGTACTTC; cdr3_aa: CTSSRESGGQETQYF
j_call: TRBJ2-1; d_call: .; v_call: TRBV6-5; clone_size: .; cdr3_nt: TGTGCCAGCAGTTCTTCAGGGGTCAATGAGCAGTTCTTC; cdr3_aa: CASSSSGVNEQFF
j_call: TRBJ1-1; d_call: TRBD1; v_call: TRBV29-1; clone_size: few; cdr3_nt: TGCAGCGTTGAGAGGCAGGGGGCAATCACTGAAGCTTTCTTT; cdr3_aa: CSVERQGAITEAFF
j_call: TRBJ2-7; d_call: TRBD2; v_call: TRBV9; clone_size: .; cdr3_nt: TGTGCCAGCAGCGTTGGGACTAGCGGATCCTACGAGCAGTACTTC; cdr3_aa: CASSVGTSGSYEQYF
j_call: TRBJ2-1; d_call: TRBD2; v_call: TRBV11-1; clone_size: .; cdr3_nt: TGTGCCAGCAGCTTAGCGTATAGCCGGGAGGTTGGGTCCTACAATGAGCAGTTCTTC; cdr3_aa: CASSLAYSREVGSYNEQFF
j_call: TRBJ1-5; d_call: .; v_call: TRBV28; clone_size: .; cdr3_nt: TGTGCCAGCAGTTTTGAGGGTCTTAGCAATCAGCCCCAGCATTTT; cdr3_aa: CASSFEGLSNQPQHF
j_call: TRBJ1-2; d_call: .; v_call: TRBV7-1; clone_size: .; cdr3_nt: TGTGCCAGCAGTCTGGGGGTACAGCTTGGCTACACCTTC; cdr3_aa: CASSLGVQLGYTF
j_call: TRBJ2-4; d_call: TRBD2; v_call: TRBV7-2; clone_size: .; cdr3_nt: TGTGCCAGCAGCTTGCCGGGACTAGCGGGATCGGGGAACATTCAGTACTTC; cdr3_aa: CASSLPGLAGSGNIQYF
j_call: TRBJ1-1; d_call: .; v_call: TRBV5-6; clone_size: .; cdr3_nt: TGTGCCAGCAGCTTGGGGGCAGCAATGAACACTGAAGCTTTCTTT; cdr3_aa: CASSLGAAMNTEAFF
j_call: TRBJ2-1; d_call: .; v_call: TRBV19; clone_size: once; cdr3_nt: TGTGCCAGTAGTATAGAGGATTTATCCGACCCGAAGTATCGTGAGCAGTTCTTC; cdr3_aa: CASSIEDLSDPKYREQFF
j_call: TRBJ1-5; d_call: .; v_call: TRBV27; clone_size: .; cdr3_nt: TGTGCCAGCAGTTCCCAGGGACTGTTGGGGGGCAATCAGCCCCAGCATTTT; cdr3_aa: CASSSQGLLGGNQPQHF
j_call: TRBJ2-1; d_call: .; v_call: TRBV29-1; clone_size: few; cdr3_nt: TGCAGCGTCCTCCAAAGGGCCAATGAGCAGTTCTTC; cdr3_aa: CSVLQRANEQFF
j_call: TRBJ2-7; d_call: .; v_call: TRBV5-1; clone_size: .; cdr3_nt: TGCGCCAGCAGCTCAAACACAGGGGAGCAGTACTTC; cdr3_aa: CASSSNTGEQYF
j_call: TRBJ1-6; d_call: .; v_call: TRBV28; clone_size: .; cdr3_nt: TGTGCCAGCAGTTTAAGCCCGGACAGCTATTCACCCCTCCACTTT; cdr3_aa: CASSLSPDSYSPLHF
j_call: TRBJ2-1; d_call: TRBD2; v_call: TRBV28; clone_size: .; cdr3_nt: TGTGCCACTAAGCGGGAGGTTAGCTCCTACAATGAGCAGTTCTTC; cdr3_aa: CATKREVSSYNEQFF
j_call: TRBJ2-3; d_call: .; v_call: TRBV6-5; clone_size: .; cdr3_nt: TGTGCCAGCAGTTTCGGGAGTGAAGGGGCAGATACGCAGTATTTT; cdr3_aa: CASSFGSEGADTQYF